The clone carrying this TCR beta chain was found once. Profiling relied on immunoSEQ multiplex PCR, and the TCRdb table lists in-frame clones only, not all of them. The data contain about 40,000 clones, approximately 84% of them seen just once; the ten biggest clones take up 0.3% to 0.45%. Controls came from buffy coats of healthy blood donors. These data belong to a study of STAT5B mutations in CD4+ large granular lymphocyte leukemia. V was clipped by 5 bases and J by 6 bases, with 17 bases between them. From germline, CDR1 is SGHTA and CDR2 FQGNSA. This CDR3 is 15 amino acids long. The sample was CD4+ T cells from blood buffy coats. The TCR was taken from a human donor in good health. The rearrangement uses TRBV7-2 and TRBJ2-4, with D possibly being TRBD2 (5 bases). CDR3 sequence reads: CASSPGLPLGNIQYF. The CDR3 DNA sequence: TGTGCCAGCAGCCCTGGACTGCCCCTAGGAAACATTCAGTACTTC.